This TCR beta chain was sequenced for a study of regulatory T cells in long-lasting Graves disease. At the level of the study: Positivity for TSH receptor antibodies plus over 5 years of antithyroid drugs meant persistent Graves' disease.

Study-wide findings and caveats: Possibly, too few samples lowered accuracy.

V gave up 8 bases and J gave up 7 bases, with 12 bases separating them. Per germline, CDR1 MNHNS and CDR2 SASEGT. CDR3 size: 12 residues. As for time point: persistent/refractory GD, antithyroid drugs over 5 years with positive TRAb. With RNA extracted from PBMCs as input, the TCR library was made. With iRepertoire HTBI primers and Arm-PCR of CDR3 regions, TCR beta libraries were built. Each CDR3 protein gets one entry after TCRdb re-called the multiplex PCR reads with MiXCR. The table lists roughly 500,000 distinct CDR3 sequences, around 20% of them singletons. This clonotype was detected only a few times. Its specificity is not known.

The sequences come from peripheral blood mononuclear cells (PBMCs), collected when the disease was refractory, from a patient treated with antithyroid drugs. The origin of this receptor is a female donor with Graves disease. This rearrangement joins TRBV6-1 to TRBJ2-1; D may be TRBD2 (5 bases). The CDR3 is CASRSPGNEQFF. The DNA of the CDR3 is TGTGCCAGCCGATCTCCGGGGAATGAGCAGTTCTTC.